The present entry profiles one T cell receptor (beta chain) with its context. Its cognate antigen is unknown. Participating donors were healthy, HIV-negative adults free of recent acute infections or vaccinations. From CD4+ cells came CD45RA+ naive and CD45RA-negative memory subsets. Only in-frame clones appear in the TCRdb table, and some are missing; sequencing was by immunoSEQ multiplex PCR. In the table there are over a million clones, approximately 76% of which are singletons. This sample is part of a study of shared clonotypes between healthy human individuals. This CDR3 spans 15 amino acids. Trimming took 0 bases from V and 6 from J, leaving 14 bases between them. Germline V gene data show CDR1 as MNHNS and CDR2 as SASEGT. Overall study results and limits: Around 5% was the fraction of naive CD4 clonotypes found shared across several donors.

The origin of this receptor is a man aged 18 to 35 in good health. The chain uses TRBV6-1 and TRBJ1-1; D perhaps matches TRBD1 (6 bases). Sequencing was carried out using memory CD4+ T cells sorted from blood. The subset: CD45RA-negative fraction. The CDR3 nucleotides read TGTGCCAGCAGTGAAGCTAAGGGGGGAGTCGCTGAAGCTTTCTTT. Translating it yields CASSEAKGGVAEAFF.